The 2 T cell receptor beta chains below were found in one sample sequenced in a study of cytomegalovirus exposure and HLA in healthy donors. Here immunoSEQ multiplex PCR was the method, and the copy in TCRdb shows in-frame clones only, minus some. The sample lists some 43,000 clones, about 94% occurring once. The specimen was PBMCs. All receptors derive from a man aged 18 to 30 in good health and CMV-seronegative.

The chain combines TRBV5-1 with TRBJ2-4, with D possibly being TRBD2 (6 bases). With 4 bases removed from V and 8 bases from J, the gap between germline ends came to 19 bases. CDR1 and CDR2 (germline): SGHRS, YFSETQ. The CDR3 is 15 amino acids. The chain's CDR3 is CASSGYSGAGDIQYF. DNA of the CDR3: TGCGCCAGCAGCGGCTACTCGGGAGCCGGGGACATTCAGTACTTC. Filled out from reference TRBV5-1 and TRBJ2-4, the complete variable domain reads KAGVTQTPRYLIKTRGQQVTLSCSPISGHRSVSWYQQTPGQGLQFLFEYFSETQRNKGNFPGRFSGRQFSNSRSEMNVSTLELGDSALYLCASSGYSGAGDIQYFGAGTRLSVL.

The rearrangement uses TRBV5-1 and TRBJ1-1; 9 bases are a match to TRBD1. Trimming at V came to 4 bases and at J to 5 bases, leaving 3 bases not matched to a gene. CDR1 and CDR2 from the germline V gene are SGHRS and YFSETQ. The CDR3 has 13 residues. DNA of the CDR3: TGCGCCAGCAGCGTAGGACAGGGGACTGAAGCTTTCTTT. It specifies CASSVGQGTEAFF.